Listed here are 16 T cell receptor beta chains from one sample, sequenced in a study of blood T cell repertoires in COVID-19. Assay: immunoSEQ multiplex PCR; the TCRdb copy retains only in-frame clones and omits some. The top ten clones hold approximately 14% of a sample with 200,000 to 250,000 clones, almost 90% of them seen once. Specimen: PBMCs or T cells enriched from blood (not recorded which). The origin of the receptors is a woman aged 50 to 60 with acute COVID-19.

V usage is TRBV25-1 and J usage is TRBJ1-5, with 7 bases lining up with TRBD1. The J segment lost 2 bases and the V segment lost 2 bases, leaving 6 bases of the junction unmatched. Germline CDR1 reads MGHDK; CDR2 reads SYGVNS. The CDR3 length is 16 residues. The CDR3 spells CASSEGGTAGNQPQHF. The CDR3 DNA follows: TGTGCCAGCAGTGAAGGGGGGACAGCGGGCAATCAGCCCCAGCATTTT.

The rearrangement uses TRBV19 and TRBJ2-7, with TRBD1 identical over 11 bases. V lost 10 bases and J lost 2; bases outside the gene matches: 7. This CDR3 has 14 amino acids. CDR1 and CDR2 (germline): LNHDA, SQIVND (reference sequence). The DNA for the CDR3 is TGTGCCACCATGCCGGGACAGGGGGCCTACGAGCAGTACTTC. This encodes CATMPGQGAYEQYF.

The CDR3 bases are TGTGCCAGCTCACCAGGGGCAGGGGGCGGCGAAAAACTGTTTTTT. Encoded protein: CASSPGAGGGEKLFF. V is TRBV18 and J is TRBJ1-4; 8 nucleotides line up with TRBD1. V trimming: 2 bases; J trimming: 8 bases; junction bases outside the gene matches: 7. The CDR3 contains 15 residues. Germline loops: CDR1 KGHSH, CDR2 LQKENI.

The chain is built from TRBV19 and TRBJ1-5; TRBD1 is a possible D gene (5 bases). Germline V gene sequence: CDR1 LNHDA, CDR2 SQIVND (reference sequence). CDR3 length equals 15 residues. V was trimmed by 6 bases and J by 2 bases, leaving 14 bases between them. CDR3 DNA: TGTGCCAGTAGAGCGGGGGGGGGTGGCAATCAGCCCCAGCATTTT. Amino acid sequence: CASRAGGGGNQPQHF. The whole variable domain, filled in from reference TRBV19 and TRBJ1-5, reads DGGITQSPKYLFRKEGQNVTLSCEQNLNHDAMYWYRQDPGQGLRLIYYSQIVNDFQKGDIAEGYSVSREKKESFPLTVTSAQKNPTAFYLCASRAGGGGNQPQHFGDGTRLSIL.

The chain employs TRBV30 and TRBJ2-7; the D is unclear. V dropped 1 base and J dropped 12 bases, with 16 bases sitting between them. Germline V lookup: CDR1 GTSNPN, CDR2 SVGIG (reference sequence). The CDR3 extends over 12 amino acids. Written as DNA, the CDR3 is TGTGCCTGGAGTGATTCCCGGGTTGGCGGGTACTTC. Its protein product is CAWSDSRVGGYF.

The genes are TRBV5-1 and TRBJ2-6; possibly TRBD1 for D (5 bases). Germline V gene sequence: CDR1 SGHRS, CDR2 YFSETQ. Trimming pared 4 bases from V and 0 bases from J, leaving 20 bases between. This CDR3 has 19 amino acids. The CDR3 protein is CASSRNPPTAYSGANVLTF. The CDR3 coding sequence is TGCGCCAGCAGCAGGAACCCCCCGACAGCTTACTCTGGGGCCAACGTCCTGACTTTC.

This chain uses TRBV12-3 or TRBV12-4 with TRBJ1-1; D is possibly TRBD1 (6 bases). The CDR3 consists of 13 residues. Trimming cost V 5 bases and J 3 bases, with 10 bases left between them. CDR3 nucleotides: TGTGCCAGCAGTCAACAGGGCTACACTGAAGCTTTCTTT. Translated: CASSQQGYTEAFF.

In this sample, this clone turned up once. V gene TRBV6-5 combines with J gene TRBJ2-7; no definite D call. The CDR3 has 14 residues. Trimming cost V 0 bases and J 4 bases, with 10 bases left between them. The germline V gene has CDR1 MNHEY and CDR2 SVGAGI. As DNA, the CDR3 is TGTGCCAGCAGTTACTCGAGAAAAATGTACGAGCAGTACTTC. Translated, it gives CASSYSRKMYEQYF.

The V gene is TRBV5-8, the J gene TRBJ1-6; a possible D gene is TRBD1 (6 bases). The germline V gene has CDR1 SGHTS and CDR2 YDEGEE. The CDR3 has 15 residues. Trimming pared 4 bases from V and 7 bases from J, leaving 15 bases between. This CDR3 reads CASSPDGQRNSPLHF. The CDR3, as DNA: TGTGCCAGCAGCCCAGATGGACAGAGAAATTCACCCCTCCACTTT.

The CDR3 sequence is CAWSVPPLRRGLRTNRSYEQYF. For the CDR3, the DNA is TGTGCCTGGAGTGTACCCCCGCTGCGGAGGGGGCTTCGAACGAATCGGTCCTACGAGCAGTACTTC. J is TRBJ2-7 and V is TRBV30; TRBD1 is a possible D gene (7 bases). Trimming shortened V by 0 bases and J by 1 base, and 34 bases separated the two germline ends. Germline lookup yields CDR1 GTSNPN and CDR2 SVGIG (reference sequence). The length of the CDR3 is 22 residues. The whole variable domain, remainder taken from reference TRBV30 and TRBJ2-7, is SQTIHQWPATLVQPVGSPLSLECTVEGTSNPNLYWYRQAAGRGLQLLFYSVGIGQISSEVPQNLSASRPQDRQFILSSKKLLLSDSGFYLCAWSVPPLRRGLRTNRSYEQYFGPGTRLTVT.

V is TRBV29-1 and J is TRBJ1-1; tentatively, D is TRBD1 (5 bases). Germline assignment: CDR1 SQVTM and CDR2 ANQGSEA. V was trimmed by 8 bases and J by 0 bases, leaving 13 bases between them. The CDR3 loop spans 13 amino acids. This chain's CDR3 is CSTTVALNTEAFF. The CDR3 region has the DNA TGCAGCACGACAGTAGCTCTGAACACTGAAGCTTTCTTT.

The V gene is TRBV28, the J gene TRBJ1-5; the match to TRBD1 covers 7 bases. The CDR3 consists of 16 residues. Trimming took 5 bases from V and 6 from J; bases not matched to a gene: 13. Germline V lookup: CDR1 MDHEN, CDR2 SYDVKM. In DNA form, the CDR3 reads TGTGCCAGCAGTCTATCCGGGACAGCGGGCAGTCAGCCCCAGCATTTT. Translation gives CASSLSGTAGSQPQHF. The full variable domain, in which reference TRBV28 and TRBJ1-5 provide the parts outside the CDR3, is DVKVTQSSRYLVKRTGEKVFLECVQDMDHENMFWYRQDPGLGLRLIYFSYDVKMKEKGDIPEGYSVSREKKERFSLILESASTNQTSMYLCASSLSGTAGSQPQHFGDGTRLSIL.

The chain employs TRBV4-3 and TRBJ2-1; 9 nucleotides align to TRBD1. The junction had 5 bases not matched to a gene; V was cut back by 4 bases and J by 4 bases. Germline values: CDR1 LGHNA, CDR2 YSLEER. The CDR3 covers 15 residues. The DNA of the CDR3 is TGCGCCAGCAGCCCGGGGACAGGGTTATACAATGAGCAGTTCTTC. This gives the protein CASSPGTGLYNEQFF.

The chain joins TRBV5-6 to TRBJ1-6; 7 bases are shared with TRBD1. This CDR3 has 15 residues. V dropped 3 bases and J dropped 5; count of bases not matched to a gene: 5. Per germline, CDR1 SGHDT and CDR2 YYEEEE. The CDR3 region has the DNA TGTGCCAGCAGCTCAAACAGGGGAAATAATTCACCCCTCCACTTT. Translation: CASSSNRGNNSPLHF.

For the CDR3, the DNA is TGTGCCAGCAGCGTAGTCAACGAGAGATCGAGCAATCAGCCCCAGCATTTT. As protein: CASSVVNERSSNQPQHF. The gene calls are TRBV9 and TRBJ1-5; D is unclear. The CDR3 has 17 amino acids. CDR1 SGDLS and CDR2 YYNGEE come from the germline V gene. Trimming stripped 0 bases from V and 1 base from J, with 14 bases between.

This clone has only one observation. The rearrangement joins TRBV24-1 to TRBJ2-5; no clear D. Trimming took off 2 bases at V and 2 bases at J, with 8 bases between the two ends. The CDR3 totals 14 residues. The germline CDR1 and CDR2 sequences are KGHDR and SFDVKD. CDR3 bases: TGTGCCACCAGTGATTACACCATTCAAGAGACCCAGTACTTC. Its protein is CATSDYTIQETQYF.